The 7 T cell receptor beta chains reported below all come from one sample, sequenced in a study of CD8+CD57+ T cells in acquired aplastic anemia. It was genomic DNA that served as the template for profiling TCR beta VDJ and CDR3. TCRdb called the reads again in MiXCR, with one record for every CDR3 protein. The profile shows just over 450,000 distinct CDR3 sequences, less than 35% of them singletons. Patients chosen for sequencing had shown CD8+CD57+ cell expansion by flow cytometry. Sequenced: sorted CD4+, CD8+, or CD8+CD57+ T cells (not recorded which) from PBMCs. The receptor set was obtained from a human donor with aplastic anemia.

The CDR3 spells CASSYSEIAYNEQFF. Here the CDR3 DNA reads TGTGCCAGCAGTTACTCGGAGATCGCCTACAATGAGCAGTTCTTC. V gene TRBV6-5 combines with J gene TRBJ2-1; D not resolved. Looked up from germline, CDR1 is MNHEY and CDR2 is SVGAGI. The CDR3 consists of 15 residues. V lost 0 bases to trimming and J lost 2 bases, with 8 bases between them.

J is TRBJ2-3 and V is TRBV4-3; TRBD1 is a possible D gene (6 bases). The CDR3 has 14 amino acids. Germline V gives CDR1 LGHNA, CDR2 YSLEER. V was pared by 3 bases and J by 4 bases, with 11 bases between. The CDR3 loop is CASSQTQGSDTQYF. The CDR3 nucleotides read TGCGCCAGCAGCCAGACACAGGGTTCAGATACGCAGTATTTT.

The table lists this clonotype with many counts. CDR3 region: CASTPGRSNQPQHF. The CDR3 coding sequence is TGTGCCAGCACCCCTGGGAGATCCAATCAGCCCCAGCATTTT. The chain couples TRBV2 to TRBJ1-5; D not certain. The germline gives CDR1 SNHLY, CDR2 FYNNEI. The V and J ends lost 7 bases and 3 bases respectively, with 13 bases between them. The CDR3 covers 14 residues.

The chain has TRBV19 and TRBJ1-2; weak D call: TRBD1 (6 bases). Trimming shortened V by 4 bases and J by 4 bases, and 16 bases separated the two germline ends. CDR1 and CDR2 (germline): LNHDA, SQIVND (reference sequence). CDR3 length: 15 amino acids. CDR3 protein: CASSTQETGGYGYTF. CDR3 nucleotides: TGTGCCAGTAGTACTCAAGAGACAGGCGGCTATGGCTACACCTTC.

V is TRBV9 and J is TRBJ2-2, with unresolved D. CDR1 is SGDLS and CDR2 is YYNGEE in the germline V gene. The CDR3 has 15 residues. Trimming cost V 0 bases and J 1 base, with 7 bases left between them. The CDR3 is CASSVVGQNTGELFF. CDR3 nucleotides: TGTGCCAGCAGCGTAGTAGGGCAGAACACCGGGGAGCTGTTTTTT.

Many counts were recorded for this clonotype. The CDR3 coding sequence is TGTGCCAGCAGATACCAGGCCTACGAGCAGTACTTC. Protein sequence: CASRYQAYEQYF. This rearrangement joins TRBV7-2 to TRBJ2-7; D uncertain. Germline CDR1 and CDR2: SGHTA and FQGNSA. Trimming took 6 bases from V and 2 from J, leaving 8 bases between them. This CDR3 is built from 12 residues.

The V call is TRBV15, the J call TRBJ2-7; D perhaps matches TRBD1 (6 bases). This CDR3 is built from 21 residues. The germline V and J ends were trimmed by 0 bases and 2 bases, with 29 bases remaining between them. Germline CDR1 and CDR2: LNHNV and YYDKDF (reference sequence). In DNA, the CDR3 is TGTGCCACCAGCAGAGATACGGCCAGCAGCTTTAACGGCCCAGGGGCCTACGAGCAGTACTTC. This codes for CATSRDTASSFNGPGAYEQYF.